These 6 T cell receptor beta chains came from one sample sequenced in a study of Ad26.COV2.S vaccination and SARS-CoV-2 variants. Specified treatment: roughly 20 received Ad26.COV2.S at low or high dose, single or two shots; about five received placebo; per-sample allocation not given. Collection of samples fell on day 63 after the first vaccine or placebo injection. Here immunoSEQ multiplex PCR was the method, and the copy in TCRdb shows in-frame clones only, minus some. This sample has hundreds of thousands of clones, with more than 80% found just once. The source was peripheral blood, collected in a trial of Ad26.COV2.S vaccine versus placebo. The receptors come from a person between 18 and 65 years old who received the Ad26.COV2.S COVID-19 vaccine or a placebo.

Concerning this clone: Sequence at one end of the junction differs from germline and may be a read error. The CDR3 nucleotides read TGTGCCAGCAGTGTATGGACAGGGAACTACACCTTC. It encodes CASSVWTGNYTF. This rearrangement joins TRBV28 to TRBJ1-2; TRBD1 agrees at 8 bases. In germline, CDR1 is MDHEN, CDR2 SYDVKM. CDR3 length equals 12 residues.

J is TRBJ2-2 and V is TRBV4-1, with D uncertain. The CDR3 extends over 12 amino acids. Germline V gene lookup returns CDR1 MGHRA and CDR2 YSYEKL. Trimming cost V 6 bases and J 6 bases, with 8 bases left between them. This chain's CDR3 is CASSFVSGELFF. In nucleotides, the CDR3 is TGCGCCAGCAGTTTTGTTTCCGGGGAGCTGTTTTTT.

The rearrangement uses TRBV6-5 and TRBJ2-5; 14 nucleotides line up with TRBD2. V trimming: 7 bases; J trimming: 5 bases; junction bases outside the gene matches: 6. Per germline, CDR1 MNHEY and CDR2 SVGAGI. The CDR3 is made up of 15 amino acids. CDR3 loop: CASNGLAGGGETQYF. The DNA for the CDR3 is TGTGCCAGCAACGGACTAGCGGGAGGAGGGGAGACCCAGTACTTC.

CDR3 protein: CASSFGRRGGTGELFF. CDR3 nucleotides: TGTGCCAGCAGCTTTGGTCGTCGGGGGGGTACCGGGGAGCTGTTTTTT. The gene calls are TRBV5-4 and TRBJ2-2, with 8 positions matching TRBD2. Germline loops: CDR1 SGHNT, CDR2 YYREEE (reference sequence). The CDR3 covers 16 residues. With V trimmed by 2 bases and J by 5 bases, 8 bases remained unmatched.

This clone appeared a single time. The chain uses TRBV7-3 and TRBJ2-3, with unresolved D. The CDR3 totals 13 residues. Germline V gene lookup returns CDR1 SGHTA and CDR2 FQGTGA. The ends were cut back, 5 bases at V and 6 bases at J, with 12 bases in the middle. The CDR3 reads CASSPRVWDTQYF. The CDR3 DNA reads TGTGCCAGCAGCCCCCGTGTCTGGGATACGCAGTATTTT.

V gene TRBV18 combines with J gene TRBJ1-2; D gene uncertain. Germline V gene lookup returns CDR1 KGHSH and CDR2 LQKENI. V gave up 5 bases and J gave up 8 bases, with 9 bases separating them. The CDR3 extends over 11 amino acids. CDR3 DNA: TGTGCCAGCTCATCCGACGTAGGCTACACCTTC. This sequence encodes CASSSDVGYTF.